This record concerns one T cell receptor (beta chain) sequence. A much larger clone is a single base away; this may be a read error. The CDR3 extends over 13 amino acids. V lost 6 bases and J lost 0, with 8 bases in between. CDR1 is SQVTM and CDR2 is ANQGSEA in the germline V gene. The sample belongs to a study of regulatory T cells in long-lasting Graves disease. Time point specified: persistent/refractory GD, antithyroid drugs over 5 years with positive TRAb. The authors made the TCR library using RNA they extracted from PBMCs. Researchers made TCR beta libraries by using iRepertoire HTBI primers and running Arm-PCR on CDR3 regions. MiXCR was run by TCRdb on the multiplex PCR reads, yielding one entry per CDR3 protein. Of 390,000 or so distinct CDR3 sequences in the sample, around 23% were seen once.

The receptor was isolated from a middle-aged woman with Graves disease. The source was peripheral blood mononuclear cells (PBMCs), collected when the disease was refractory, from a patient treated with antithyroid drugs. This rearrangement joins TRBV29-1 to TRBJ2-2, with D perhaps matching TRBD1 (5 bases). CDR3 sequence reads: CSVRQTNTGELFF. CDR3 nucleotide sequence: TGCAGCGTAAGACAGACGAACACCGGGGAGCTGTTTTTT.